Each of the 14 T cell receptor beta chains below was sequenced from the same sample in a study of CD8 T cells in ankylosing spondylitis. TCRdb redid the calling of the 5' RACE reads with MiXCR, one entry per CDR3 protein. The sample has around 300,000 distinct CDR3 sequences, around 20% seen once; the top ten hold around 3.2%. Material for sequencing was blood, either unsorted or a sorted T cell fraction (not recorded which). Source of these receptors: a female donor with ankylosing spondylitis or in good health (not recorded which).

The rearrangement uses TRBV7-2 and TRBJ1-3; D gene unclear. The CDR3 sequence is 11 residues long. Trimming took 8 bases from V and 5 from J, leaving 7 bases between them. Germline lookup yields CDR1 SGHTA and CDR2 FQGNSA. The CDR3 sequence is CASGWRNTIYF. As DNA, the CDR3 is TGTGCCAGCGGGTGGAGAAACACCATATATTTT.

A few counts support this clonotype. CDR3 sequence reads: CSATSRRASGANVLTF. The CDR3 coding sequence is TGCAGTGCTACCTCGCGGAGGGCTTCTGGGGCCAACGTCCTGACTTTC. The chain is built from TRBV20-1 and TRBJ2-6; D possibly corresponds to TRBD2 (6 bases). The germline CDR1 and CDR2 sequences are DFQATT and SNEGSKA (reference sequence). The CDR3 runs 16 residues. The V end lost 4 bases, the J end lost 1 base, and 14 bases lay between the germline ends.

The V and J genes are TRBV12-3 or TRBV12-4 and TRBJ2-1; D may match TRBD1 or TRBD2 (5 bases each). The V end was cut by 7 bases, the J end by 0 bases, with 16 bases between. The CDR3 consists of 16 residues. The CDR3 coding sequence is TGTGCCAGCAAAACGGGGCGCCCACTCTCCTACAATGAGCAGTTCTTC. Protein product: CASKTGRPLSYNEQFF.

CDR3 sequence reads: CASSYPLGGTYGYTF. The CDR3 coding sequence is TGTGCCAGCAGTTACCCCCTGGGGGGCACCTATGGCTACACCTTC. The rearrangement links TRBV6-5 to TRBJ1-2, with a tentative D call TRBD1 (6 bases). This CDR3 contains 15 residues. Germline lookup yields CDR1 MNHEY and CDR2 SVGAGI. Trimming shortened V by 2 bases and J by 4 bases, and 14 bases separated the two germline ends.

This clonotype was picked up many times. This chain connects TRBV4-2 to TRBJ1-4, with a possible D match to TRBD1 (5 bases). The CDR3 consists of 15 residues. The V gene lost 0 bases and the J gene lost 8 bases, with 13 bases spanning the gap. Germline loops: CDR1 LGHNA, CDR2 YNFKEQ. Here the CDR3 DNA reads TGTGCCAGCAGCCAAGATCTTGGGGAGGGGGAAAAACTGTTTTTT. This codes for CASSQDLGEGEKLFF.

This clonotype came up many times. The rearrangement uses TRBV7-9 and TRBJ2-1, with no clear D. Germline V lookup: CDR1 SEHNR, CDR2 FQNEAQ (reference sequence). The CDR3 extends over 13 amino acids. Trimming removed 5 bases at V and 6 bases at J, with 11 bases between. CDR3 sequence (DNA): TGTGCCAGCAGCATACAGAGGTTCAATGAGCAGTTCTTC. It codes for CASSIQRFNEQFF. Full variable domain (missing parts from reference TRBV7-9 and TRBJ2-1): DTGVSQNPRHKITKRGQNVTFRCDPISEHNRLYWYRQTLGQGPEFLTYFQNEAQLEKSRLLSDRFSAERPKGSFSTLEIQRTEQGDSAMYLCASSIQRFNEQFFGPGTRLTVL.

In this sample, this clonotype turned up many times. The chain carries TRBV29-1 and TRBJ2-1; D gene ambiguous. Germline-derived CDR1 and CDR2 are SQVTM and ANQGSEA. V was cut by 7 bases and J by 6 bases, with 22 bases left in between. This CDR3 is built from 15 residues. The CDR3 region has the DNA TGCAGCGCTGAGACCTCACGGAGTATAATCAATGAGCAGTTCTTC. As protein: CSAETSRSIINEQFF.

This clonotype appeared many times. This chain joins TRBV7-2 and TRBJ2-7; a possible D gene is TRBD2 (6 bases). Looked up from germline, CDR1 is SGHTA and CDR2 is FQGNSA. This CDR3 region has 13 residues. V shed 1 base and J shed 7 bases, with 11 bases lying between them. CDR3 coding DNA: TGTGCCAGCAGCTTAGTTAGCGGAGGGGAGCAGTACTTC. This translates into CASSLVSGGEQYF.

The J gene is TRBJ2-5, the V gene TRBV20-1; TRBD2 might be the D (5 bases). V gave up 1 base and J gave up 5 bases, with 14 bases separating them. Germline loops: CDR1 DFQATT, CDR2 SNEGSKA (reference sequence). The CDR3 is made up of 14 amino acids. The DNA of the CDR3 is TGCAGTGCTAGAGGCTTCGGACTCCGGGAGACCCAGTACTTC. As protein: CSARGFGLRETQYF.

The chain uses TRBV12-3 or TRBV12-4 and TRBJ1-6; maybe TRBD1 (5 bases). This CDR3 has 16 amino acids. With 5 bases removed from V and 5 bases from J, the gap between germline ends came to 16 bases. The CDR3 sequence is CASSLNSGSDNSPLHF. CDR3 nucleotides: TGTGCCAGCAGTCTAAACTCAGGGTCCGATAATTCACCCCTCCACTTT.

J is TRBJ2-1 and V is TRBV20-1, with TRBD1 identical over 8 bases. This CDR3 contains 13 residues. The V gene end was trimmed by 3 bases and the J gene end by 7 bases; junction bases not matched to a gene: 5. Germline-derived CDR1 and CDR2 are DFQATT and SNEGSKA (reference sequence). The CDR3: CSASQGAGNEQFF. CDR3 coding DNA: TGCAGTGCTAGTCAGGGGGCGGGGAATGAGCAGTTCTTC.

The chain joins TRBV7-2 to TRBJ2-1, with 9 bases matching TRBD2. CDR1 and CDR2 from the germline V gene are SGHTA and FQGNSA. Trimming at V came to 5 bases and at J to 4 bases, leaving 3 bases not matched to a gene. The CDR3 consists of 14 residues. Here the CDR3 DNA reads TGTGCCAGCAGCAAGACTAGCGGATACAATGAGCAGTTCTTC. Amino acid sequence: CASSKTSGYNEQFF. Full variable domain (missing parts from reference TRBV7-2 and TRBJ2-1): GAGVSQSPSNKVTEKGKDVELRCDPISGHTALYWYRQSLGQGLEFLIYFQGNSAPDKSGLPSDRFSAERTGGSVSTLTIQRTQQEDSAVYLCASSKTSGYNEQFFGPGTRLTVL.

The chain joins TRBV5-4 to TRBJ2-1; 12 bases align to TRBD2. Unmatched junction bases numbered 5, after V lost 4 bases and J lost 0 bases. In germline, CDR1 is SGHNT, CDR2 YYREEE (reference sequence). The CDR3 is made up of 17 amino acids. The CDR3 nucleotides read TGTGCCAGCAGCCCCGGGACTAGCGGGTTCTCCTACAATGAGCAGTTCTTC. Translated: CASSPGTSGFSYNEQFF.

A few counts support this clonotype. The chain is built from TRBV4-3 and TRBJ2-7; D not certain. There are 14 residues in the CDR3. Germline CDR1 LGHNA, CDR2 YSLEER. Trimming took 3 bases from V and 5 from J, leaving 14 bases between them. The CDR3 loop is CASSQELGVHEQYF. The CDR3 DNA is TGCGCCAGCAGCCAGGAGTTGGGCGTCCACGAGCAGTACTTC.